The 12 T cell receptor beta chains reported below all come from one sample, sequenced in a study of T and B cells in COVID-19 patients. BIOMED2 TRB-A/B primer pools were used in multiplex TRB PCR. TCRdb re-derived calls from the multiplex PCR reads in MiXCR, one entry per CDR3 protein. Counted here are under 13,000 distinct CDR3 sequences, around 31% occurring once; the ten biggest clones make up roughly an eighth. From blood, roughly 240-550 ng of genomic DNA served as TRB template. The sequencing input was blood. The receptors derive from a human donor with active COVID-19.

This clonotype is labeled medium-sized. The CDR3 DNA follows: TGTGCCTGGAGTGGGCAGGGTGGGAACACCGGGGAGCTGTTTTTT. This gives the protein CAWSGQGGNTGELFF. This chain links TRBV30 with TRBJ2-2, with D tentatively TRBD1 (5 bases). Looked up from germline, CDR1 is GTSNPN and CDR2 is SVGIG (reference sequence). The CDR3 length is 15 residues. V lost 1 base and J lost 1, with 10 bases in between.

The CDR3 region is CASSLAGAVGNEQFF. For the CDR3, the DNA is TGTGCCAGCAGCTTGGCGGGGGCTGTTGGCAATGAGCAGTTCTTC. The chain employs TRBV11-2 and TRBJ2-1; possible D gene TRBD2, 7 bases. Trimming pared 3 bases from V and 6 bases from J, leaving 15 bases between. CDR3 length: 15 residues. Germline CDR1 SGHAT, CDR2 FQNNGV.

By frequency in the sample, this clonotype is medium-sized. V usage is TRBV6-5 and J usage is TRBJ2-3, with TRBD1 matching over 10 bases. J lost 2 bases, V lost 6 bases, and 5 bases had no gene match. The CDR3 has 15 amino acids. CDR1 and CDR2 (germline): MNHEY, SVGAGI. The CDR3: CASSLGQGSTDTQYF. The DNA of the CDR3 is TGTGCCAGCAGCCTGGGACAGGGGTCCACAGATACGCAGTATTTT.

This clonotype was recorded only once. At one end the junction does not follow the germline gene, possibly because of a read error. J is TRBJ1-1 and V is TRBV19, with D uncertain. Germline V CDR1 and CDR2: LNHDA, SQIVND (reference sequence). The CDR3 loop spans 13 amino acids. The CDR3 region is CASSVGMERLPLF. Written as DNA, the CDR3 is TGTGCCAGTAGTGTTGGGATGGAGCGCCTGCCACTGTTT.

This clonotype is labeled medium-sized. The chain carries TRBV6-5 and TRBJ1-2, with 9 positions matching TRBD1. This CDR3 is 15 amino acids long. CDR1 and CDR2 from the germline V gene are MNHEY and SVGAGI. J lost 3 bases, V lost 5 bases, and 7 bases had no gene match. The CDR3 DNA reads as TGTGCCAGCAGTACAGCGACAGGGGGGGACTATGGCTACACCTTC. Translated, it gives CASSTATGGDYGYTF.

The V call is TRBV12-3 or TRBV12-4, the J call TRBJ1-2; D is unclear. The ends were cut back, 4 bases at V and 1 base at J, with 13 bases in the middle. CDR3 length: 15 amino acids. This chain's CDR3 is CASSSPHRVNYGYTF. The DNA for the CDR3 is TGTGCCAGCAGTTCCCCCCACCGGGTTAACTATGGCTACACCTTC.

This clonotype qualifies as medium-sized (0.01 to 0.1%). The V gene is TRBV13, the J gene TRBJ1-4, with TRBD1 matching over 7 bases. From germline, CDR1 is PRHDT and CDR2 FYEKMQ (reference sequence). This CDR3 has 14 residues. V was pared by 2 bases and J by 7 bases, with 4 bases of the junction left unmatched. CDR3: CASSLRQGGEKLFF. The CDR3 coding sequence is TGTGCCAGCAGCTTACGACAGGGCGGTGAAAAACTGTTTTTT.

The chain has TRBV6-5 and TRBJ2-7; 13 bases map to TRBD2. The CDR3 contains 17 residues. Per germline, CDR1 MNHEY and CDR2 SVGAGI. The trim removed 0 bases at V and 6 bases at J, leaving 8 bases unmatched. CDR3 amino acids: CASSYSRTSGGAGEQYF. The CDR3 DNA is TGTGCCAGCAGTTACTCGAGAACTAGCGGGGGGGCCGGCGAGCAGTACTTC.

With regard to this clonotype: An end of the junction does not agree with germline; a read error may underlie this. The chain is built from TRBV5-6 and TRBJ1-2; D perhaps matches TRBD1 (5 bases). CDR3 length: 15 residues. CDR1 is SGHDT, CDR2 YYEEEE, per germline. In nucleotides, the CDR3 is TGCGCCAGCAGCTTGGGGGGGGACCCAAGGTATGGCTACACCTTC. Translation gives CASSLGGDPRYGYTF. The full variable domain, rest sourced from reference TRBV5-6 and TRBJ1-2, is DAGVTQSPTHLIKTRGQQVTLRCSPKSGHDTVSWYQQALGQGPQFIFQYYEEEERQRGNFPDRFSGHQFPNYSSELNVNALLLGDSALYLCASSLGGDPRYGYTFGSGTRLTVV.

The sample holds a few counts of this clonotype. The rearrangement links TRBV18 to TRBJ1-2; D gene uncertain. V was pared by 0 bases and J by 0 bases, with 8 bases between. The germline gives CDR1 KGHSH, CDR2 LQKENI. The CDR3 extends over 15 amino acids. CDR3 sequence: CASSPPGTANYGYTF. The CDR3 nucleotides are TGTGCCAGCTCACCACCCGGCACAGCTAACTATGGCTACACCTTC.

The chain recombines TRBV5-6 with TRBJ2-7, with TRBD2 identical over 11 bases. The CDR3 sequence is 17 residues long. With V trimmed by 0 bases and J by 4 bases, 9 bases remained unmatched. CDR1 is SGHDT and CDR2 is YYEEEE in the germline V gene. CDR3 bases: TGTGCCAGCAGCTTGGGAGGGACTAGCGGAGAAAAATACGAGCAGTACTTC. It is translated as CASSLGGTSGEKYEQYF.

The CDR3 DNA reads as TGTGCCTGGAGTGATGAGCGGAACACTGAAGCTTTCTTT. This gives the protein CAWSDERNTEAFF. The chain uses TRBV30 and TRBJ1-1; D is uncertain. CDR1 GTSNPN and CDR2 SVGIG come from the germline V gene (reference sequence). Trimming took 1 base from V and 1 from J, leaving 7 bases between them. This CDR3 is built from 13 residues.